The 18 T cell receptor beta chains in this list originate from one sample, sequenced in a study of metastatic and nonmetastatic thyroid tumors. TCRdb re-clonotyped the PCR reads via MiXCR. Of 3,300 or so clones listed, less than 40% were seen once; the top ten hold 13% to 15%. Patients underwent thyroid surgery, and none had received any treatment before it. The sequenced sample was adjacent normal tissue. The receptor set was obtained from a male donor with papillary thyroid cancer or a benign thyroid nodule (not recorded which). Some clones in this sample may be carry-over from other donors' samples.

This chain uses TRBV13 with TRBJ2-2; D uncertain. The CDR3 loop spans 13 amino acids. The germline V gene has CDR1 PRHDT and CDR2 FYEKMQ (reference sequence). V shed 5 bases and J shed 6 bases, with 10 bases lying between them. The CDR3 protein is CASSLGRAGELFF. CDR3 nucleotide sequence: TGTGCCAGCAGCCTTGGAAGGGCCGGGGAGCTGTTTTTT. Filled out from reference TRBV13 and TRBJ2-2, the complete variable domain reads AAGVIQSPRHLIKEKRETATLKCYPIPRHDTVYWYQQGPGQDPQFLISFYEKMQSDKGSIPDRFSAQQFSDYHSELNMSSLELGDSALYFCASSLGRAGELFFGEGSRLTVL.

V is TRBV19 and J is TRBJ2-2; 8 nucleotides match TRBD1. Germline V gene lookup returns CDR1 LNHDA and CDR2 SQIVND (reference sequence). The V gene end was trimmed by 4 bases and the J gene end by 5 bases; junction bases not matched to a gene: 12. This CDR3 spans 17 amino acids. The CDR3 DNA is TGTGCCAGTAGTACCCCACGGGACAGGCCGAGAACCGGGGAGCTGTTTTTT. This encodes CASSTPRDRPRTGELFF.

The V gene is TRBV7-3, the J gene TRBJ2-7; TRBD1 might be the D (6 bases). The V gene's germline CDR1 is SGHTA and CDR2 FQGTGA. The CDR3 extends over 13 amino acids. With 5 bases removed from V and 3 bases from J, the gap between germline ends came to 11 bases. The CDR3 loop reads CASSLLQGYEQYF. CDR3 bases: TGTGCCAGCAGCCTACTACAGGGCTACGAGCAGTACTTC.

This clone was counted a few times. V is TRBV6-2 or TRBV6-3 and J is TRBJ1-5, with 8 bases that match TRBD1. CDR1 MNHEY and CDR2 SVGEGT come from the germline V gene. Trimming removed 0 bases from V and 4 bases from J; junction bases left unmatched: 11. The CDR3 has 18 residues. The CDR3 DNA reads TGTGCCAGCAGTTACTCATTGGGACAGGCGGGTGGAAATCAGCCCCAGCATTTT. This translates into CASSYSLGQAGGNQPQHF.

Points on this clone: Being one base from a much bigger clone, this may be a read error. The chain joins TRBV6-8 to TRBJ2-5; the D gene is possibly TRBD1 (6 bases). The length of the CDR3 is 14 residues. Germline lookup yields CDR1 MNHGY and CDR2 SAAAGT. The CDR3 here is CVSTITGFQETQYF. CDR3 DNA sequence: TGTGTCAGCACCATAACAGGGTTCCAAGAGACCCAGTACTTC.

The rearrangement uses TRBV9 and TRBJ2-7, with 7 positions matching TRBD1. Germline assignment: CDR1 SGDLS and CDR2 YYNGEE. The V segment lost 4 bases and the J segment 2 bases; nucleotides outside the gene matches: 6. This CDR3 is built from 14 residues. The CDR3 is CASSPRQGPYEQYF. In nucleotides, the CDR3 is TGTGCCAGCAGCCCCCGACAGGGCCCCTACGAGCAGTACTTC.

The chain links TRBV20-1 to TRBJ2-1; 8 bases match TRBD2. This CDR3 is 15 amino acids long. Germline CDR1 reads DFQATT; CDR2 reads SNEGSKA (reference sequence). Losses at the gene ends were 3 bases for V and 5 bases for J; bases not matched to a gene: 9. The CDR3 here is CSASTRAGGNNEQFF. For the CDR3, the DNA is TGCAGTGCTAGTACGCGCGCGGGGGGAAACAATGAGCAGTTCTTC.

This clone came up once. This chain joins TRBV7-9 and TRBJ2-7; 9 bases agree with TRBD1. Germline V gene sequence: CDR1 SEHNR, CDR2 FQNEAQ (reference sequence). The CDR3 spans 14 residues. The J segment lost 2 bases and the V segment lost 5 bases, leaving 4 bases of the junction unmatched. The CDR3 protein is CASSQNRGPYEQYV. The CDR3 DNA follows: TGTGCCAGCAGCCAGAACAGGGGGCCCTACGAGCAGTACGTC.

The CDR3 DNA is TGTGCCAGCAGGTACCAGGACTACTCTGGAAACACCATATATTTT. Translation: CASRYQDYSGNTIYF. V and J are TRBV2 and TRBJ1-3, with D unclear. The ends were cut back, 6 bases at V and 0 bases at J, with 12 bases in the middle. The V gene's germline CDR1 is SNHLY and CDR2 FYNNEI. This CDR3 region has 15 residues.

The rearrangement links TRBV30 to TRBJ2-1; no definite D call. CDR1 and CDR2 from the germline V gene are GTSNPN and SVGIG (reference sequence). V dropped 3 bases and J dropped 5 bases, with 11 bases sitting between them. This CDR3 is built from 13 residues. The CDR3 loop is CAWSYDGNNEQFF. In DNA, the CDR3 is TGTGCCTGGAGCTACGACGGAAACAATGAGCAGTTCTTC.

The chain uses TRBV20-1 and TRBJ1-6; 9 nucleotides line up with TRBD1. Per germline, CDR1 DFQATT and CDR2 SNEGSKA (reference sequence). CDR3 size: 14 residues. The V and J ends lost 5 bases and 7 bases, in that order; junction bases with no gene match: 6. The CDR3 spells CSADRGFGNSPLHF. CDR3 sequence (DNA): TGCAGTGCTGACAGGGGGTTTGGGAATTCACCCCTCCACTTT.

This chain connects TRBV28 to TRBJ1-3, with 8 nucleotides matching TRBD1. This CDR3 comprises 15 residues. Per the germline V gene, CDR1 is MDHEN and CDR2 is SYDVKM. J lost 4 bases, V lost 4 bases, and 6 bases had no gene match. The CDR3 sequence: CASSSRRGLGNTIYF. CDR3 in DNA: TGTGCCAGCAGTTCCCGCAGGGGGCTGGGAAACACCATATATTTT. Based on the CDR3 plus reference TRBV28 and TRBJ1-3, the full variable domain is DVKVTQSSRYLVKRTGEKVFLECVQDMDHENMFWYRQDPGLGLRLIYFSYDVKMKEKGDIPEGYSVSREKKERFSLILESASTNQTSMYLCASSSRRGLGNTIYFGEGSWLTVV.

In DNA form, the CDR3 reads TGTGCCAGCACGTCAGGGCTAAGCAATCAGCCCCAGCATTTT. This gives the protein CASTSGLSNQPQHF. The chain carries TRBV6-1 and TRBJ1-5; D is perhaps TRBD1 (5 bases). V was shortened by 7 bases and J by 1 base, with 11 bases between the two germline ends. The CDR3 has 14 amino acids. Germline CDR1 and CDR2: MNHNS and SASEGT.

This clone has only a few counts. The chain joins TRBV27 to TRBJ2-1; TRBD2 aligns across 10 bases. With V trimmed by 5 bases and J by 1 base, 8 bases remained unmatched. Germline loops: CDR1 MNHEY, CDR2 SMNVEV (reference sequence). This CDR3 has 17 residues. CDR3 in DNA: TGTGCCAGCAGTCCCGCAACGGGACTAGCGTCCTACAATGAGCAGTTCTTC. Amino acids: CASSPATGLASYNEQFF.

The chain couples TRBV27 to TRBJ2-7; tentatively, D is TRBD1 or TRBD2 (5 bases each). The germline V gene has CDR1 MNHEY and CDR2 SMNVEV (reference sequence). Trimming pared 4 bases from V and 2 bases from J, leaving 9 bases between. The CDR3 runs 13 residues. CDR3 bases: TGTGCCAGCAGTTCGCAGGGACCCTACGAGCAGTACTTC. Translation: CASSSQGPYEQYF.

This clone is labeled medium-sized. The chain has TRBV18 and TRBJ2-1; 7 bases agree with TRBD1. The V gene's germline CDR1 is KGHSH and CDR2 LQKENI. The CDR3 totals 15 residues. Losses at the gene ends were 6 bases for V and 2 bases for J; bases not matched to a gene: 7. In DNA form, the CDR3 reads TGTGCCAGCTCCCGAACAGGGGATACCTACAATGAGCAGTTCTTC. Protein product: CASSRTGDTYNEQFF.

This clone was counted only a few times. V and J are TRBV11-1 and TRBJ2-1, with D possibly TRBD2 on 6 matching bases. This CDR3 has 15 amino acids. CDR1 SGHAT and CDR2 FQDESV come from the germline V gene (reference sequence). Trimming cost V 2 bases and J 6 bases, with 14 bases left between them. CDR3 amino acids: CASSLLCGGLNEQFF. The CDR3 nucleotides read TGTGCCAGCAGCTTATTGTGTGGAGGGCTCAATGAGCAGTTCTTC.

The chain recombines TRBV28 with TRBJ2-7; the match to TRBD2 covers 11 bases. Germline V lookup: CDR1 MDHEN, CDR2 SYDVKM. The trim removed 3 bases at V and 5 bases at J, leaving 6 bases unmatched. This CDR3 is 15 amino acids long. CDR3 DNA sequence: TGTGCCAGCAGTTTCCTAGCGGGGGGTGGGGACGAGCAGTACTTC. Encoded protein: CASSFLAGGGDEQYF.